This TCR beta chain came from a study of control samples from healthy donors and cancer patients. Germline loops: CDR1 MNHEY, CDR2 SVGAGI. The CDR3 runs 16 residues. Trimming removed 2 bases from V and 0 bases from J, with 14 bases in between. The method was immunoSEQ multiplex PCR; TCRdb's version includes in-frame clones alone and lacks a portion of them. This sample has tens of thousands of clones, with 89% found just once. V usage is TRBV6-5 and J usage is TRBJ2-7, with D possibly matching TRBD2 (5 bases). The TCR originated in a man in his fifties or sixties in good health. Material: blood. CDR3 in amino acids: CASSYMGGLSSYEQYF. CDR3 DNA sequence: TGTGCCAGCAGTTACATGGGTGGACTGAGCTCCTACGAGCAGTACTTC.